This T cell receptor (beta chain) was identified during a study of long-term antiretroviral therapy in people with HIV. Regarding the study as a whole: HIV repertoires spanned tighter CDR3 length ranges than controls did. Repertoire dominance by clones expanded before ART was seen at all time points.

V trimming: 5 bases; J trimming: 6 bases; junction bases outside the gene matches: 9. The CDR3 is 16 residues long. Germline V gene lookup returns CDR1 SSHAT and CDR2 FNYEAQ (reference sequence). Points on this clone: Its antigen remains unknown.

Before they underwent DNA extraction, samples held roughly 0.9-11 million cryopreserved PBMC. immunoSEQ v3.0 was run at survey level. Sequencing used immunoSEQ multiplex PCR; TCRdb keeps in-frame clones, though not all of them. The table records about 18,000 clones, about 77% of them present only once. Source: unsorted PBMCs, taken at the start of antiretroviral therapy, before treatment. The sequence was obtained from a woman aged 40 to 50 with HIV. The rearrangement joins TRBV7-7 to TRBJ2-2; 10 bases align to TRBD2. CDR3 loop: CASSPRAGGLAGELFF. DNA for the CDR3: TGTGCCAGCAGCCCCCGAGCGGGGGGGCTTGCCGGGGAGCTGTTTTTT.